A selection of T cell receptor beta chains follows, all from one sample in a study of post-analysis software for immune sequencing data. TCRdb analysed the PCR reads with MiXCR anew, one entry per CDR3 protein. The table includes hundreds of thousands of distinct CDR3 sequences, roughly 29% detected once. The sample was blood. These receptors were obtained from a girl under 18 with multiple sclerosis. The CDR3 runs from the conserved cysteine through the conserved F or W.

V: TRBV12-3/TRBV12-4
J: TRBJ2-1
CDR3: CASSLARAGTYNEQFF

V: TRBV3-1
J: TRBJ1-3
CDR3: CASSQAGARGNTIYF

V: TRBV9
J: TRBJ2-1
CDR3: CASSVDSVGVVVNEQFF

V: TRBV7-2
J: TRBJ2-1
CDR3: CASSLRVQGESFF

V: TRBV25-1
J: TRBJ2-5
CDR3: CASTASHGQQETQYF

V: TRBV27
J: TRBJ2-1
CDR3: CASRSWGPYNEQFF

V: TRBV29-1
J: TRBJ2-5
CDR3: CSGAGLVETQYF

V: TRBV15
J: TRBJ1-4
CDR3: CATNPGPTDNEKLFF

V: TRBV12-3/TRBV12-4
J: TRBJ2-7
CDR3: CASSLRGLYEQYF

V: TRBV15
J: TRBJ2-7
CDR3: CATSRDKQASYEQYF

V: TRBV29-1
J: TRBJ2-5
CDR3: CSVAPNRGGGETQYF

V: TRBV20-1
J: TRBJ1-5
CDR3: CSARDGRGLSQPQHF

V: TRBV25-1
J: TRBJ2-7
CDR3: CASSPGTGGARSSEQYF

V: TRBV6-6
J: TRBJ2-6
CDR3: CASAFSDSGANVLTF

V: TRBV4-3
J: TRBJ2-1
CDR3: CASSQDRVAGRGEQFF

V: TRBV6-1
J: TRBJ1-1
CDR3: CASSGQGKVNTEAFF

V: TRBV6-6
J: TRBJ2-7
CDR3: CASRNGPYEQYF

V: TRBV29-1
J: TRBJ2-5
CDR3: CSTMGGGTQYF